This T cell receptor (beta chain) was identified during a study of blood T cell repertoires in COVID-19 (dated by TCRdb to about 2020). Notes on the research overall: Collaborator samples came from the United States, Italy and Spain and covered acute and convalescent phases of COVID-19. The material from the prospective study consisted of cDNA or gDNA derived from T cells, B-cell-depleted T cells, or PBMCs. Deeply sampled blood TCRbeta repertoires from subjects exposed to, actively infected with, or recovered from COVID-19 were included in the dataset. The repertoires were released in a freely available public database intended as a resource for research on the immune response to SARS-CoV-2. The samples were drawn from two sources: the first 160 participants of the ongoing ImmuneRACE study, and 1,200 or so subjects contributed by 6 global collaborators. The sample metadata nearly always contained a de-identified subject ID, COVID-19 status, age in years and sex. Where available, HLA class I and class II types were taken from metadata supplied by the sample provider and were not determined by assay-based typing. Results the study describes overall, beyond this receptor: How much clinical and demographic metadata was included differed by source and by participant, and the metadata was provided uncurated.

Of note for this clone: Its antigen is not yet known. Base qualities are not provided; no much larger clone lies one nucleotide away.

TCRbeta CDR3 regions were amplified from genomic DNA by means of the immunoSEQ Assay, a bias-controlled multiplex PCR. The published analysis was carried out like this. The number of nucleated cells in each sample was estimated from the amplification of reference gene primers within the assay. To quantify the absolute abundance of each unique TCRbeta CDR3 rearrangement, sequence reads were collapsed and filtered. For each sample, productive Simpson clonality was calculated as the square root of Simpson's diversity index across productive rearrangements. TCRdb obtained this table from immuneACCESS and retained in-frame rearrangements with V and J assigned. These tables miss some clones; where compared with another copy, unresolved V genes account for less than half of the shortfall, and the remainder is unexplained. V and J calls and clone size are as listed in that table; D and trimming were resolved from the DNA. The sample contains 40,000 to 65,000 clones, more than 60% of them found a single time. The ten largest clonotypes hold 15% of the sample.

From a lookup of the germline V gene (reference sequence), CDR1 and CDR2 are LNHDA and SQIVND. Trimming takes 5 bases off V and 9 bases off J; junction bases not matched to a gene: 8. Reading from cysteine to phenylalanine, the CDR3 counts 14 amino acids. Solely the CDR3 DNA is kept, with 42 bases framed from the first base. Collaborating institutions collected whole blood in K2EDTA tubes following their own protocols. For TCRbeta analysis, collaborators shipped samples in one of three forms: frozen whole blood, isolated PBMCs, or DNA extracted from either of those sample types. Sequenced: peripheral blood. The chain employs TRBV19 and TRBJ2-3; 10 bases in the middle match TRBD1. The clonotype originates from a human donor with active or convalescent COVID-19. The donor label of this sample is uncertain. The nucleotides are TGTGCCAGTAGTCCTGGGACAGGGGAAGAAACGCAGTATTTT. Its coded protein is CASSPGTGEETQYF.